These 17 T cell receptor beta chains were sequenced from one sample in a study of T cells after yellow fever vaccination. TCRdb processed the 5' RACE reads anew with MiXCR; each CDR3 protein has one entry. The sample yields about 75,000 distinct CDR3 sequences, around 7% seen once. The material was CD8+ T cells sorted from PBMCs, obtained roughly 10 days after the first yellow fever vaccination. The origin of the receptors is a man aged 18-30 years who received the YFV17D yellow fever vaccine.

This clonotype was counted many times. The chain has TRBV7-6 and TRBJ2-7; 8 bases are a match to TRBD1. J was trimmed by 0 bases and V by 5 bases; bases with no gene match: 9. CDR1 is SGHVS and CDR2 is FNYEAQ in the germline V gene. There are 16 residues in the CDR3. The CDR3 nucleotides are TGTGCCAGCAGCCGGGGACAGGACAGGGTCTCCTACGAGCAGTACTTC. Amino acids: CASSRGQDRVSYEQYF.

The chain carries TRBV29-1 and TRBJ2-3; D may be TRBD1 (6 bases). CDR3 size: 14 residues. The V gene lost 0 bases and the J gene lost 3 bases, with 10 bases spanning the gap. In germline, CDR1 is SQVTM, CDR2 ANQGSEA. CDR3 nucleotide sequence: TGCAGCGTTGAAGATCCCCAGGGGACAGATACGCAGTATTTT. This sequence encodes CSVEDPQGTDTQYF.

This clonotype appeared many times. The chain employs TRBV4-1 and TRBJ1-1; no clear D. The CDR3 consists of 14 residues. Trimming pared 0 bases from V and 11 bases from J, leaving 16 bases between. From germline, CDR1 is MGHRA and CDR2 YSYEKL. The CDR3 spells CASSQERVGPVAFF. The CDR3 nucleotides are TGCGCCAGCAGCCAAGAAAGGGTGGGCCCCGTCGCTTTCTTT.

The V gene is TRBV7-9, the J gene TRBJ1-1; tentatively, D is TRBD1 (5 bases). V was clipped by 3 bases and J by 1 base, with 12 bases between them. In germline, CDR1 is SEHNR, CDR2 FQNEAQ (reference sequence). The CDR3 has 15 amino acids. The CDR3 nucleotides read TGTGCCAGCAGCTTCGATGACAGCCAGAACACTGAAGCTTTCTTT. Its protein product is CASSFDDSQNTEAFF.

The V and J genes are TRBV12-3 or TRBV12-4 and TRBJ2-1; possible D gene TRBD2, 6 bases. The V end lost 1 base, the J end lost 8 bases, and 12 bases lay between the germline ends. The CDR3 length is 14 residues. CDR3 amino acids: CASSLDGLLHEQFF. Here the CDR3 DNA reads TGTGCCAGCAGTTTAGATGGACTATTGCATGAGCAGTTCTTC.

This sequence joins TRBV11-1 and TRBJ2-2, with 10 bases that match TRBD1. Losses at the gene ends were 2 bases for V and 5 bases for J; bases not matched to a gene: 17. This CDR3 spans 20 amino acids. Germline assignment: CDR1 SGHAT and CDR2 FQDESV (reference sequence). The CDR3 reads CASSLSYSRGTGAYTGELFF. For the CDR3, the DNA is TGTGCCAGCAGCTTATCTTACTCCCGGGGGACAGGGGCGTATACCGGGGAGCTGTTTTTT.

This clonotype appeared many times. The chain carries TRBV11-2 and TRBJ2-1; D unresolved. This CDR3 contains 15 residues. Per germline, CDR1 SGHAT and CDR2 FQNNGV. Trimming stripped 6 bases from V and 2 bases from J, with 14 bases between. In nucleotides, the CDR3 is TGTGCCAGCAGTCTCACAAGGCAGACCTACAATGAGCAGTTCTTC. Translating it yields CASSLTRQTYNEQFF.

This clonotype was picked up many times. This sequence joins TRBV4-2 and TRBJ2-7; no clear D gene. From germline, CDR1 is LGHNA and CDR2 YNFKEQ. The length of the CDR3 is 12 residues. Trimming took off 4 bases at V and 3 bases at J, with 7 bases between the two ends. CDR3 DNA sequence: TGTGCCAGCAGCCCGGGTGGCTACGAGCAGTACTTC. It encodes CASSPGGYEQYF.

Many counts were recorded for this clonotype. The rearrangement links TRBV6-1 to TRBJ1-4; 7 bases fit TRBD1. The CDR3 runs 17 residues. Germline CDR1 reads MNHNS; CDR2 reads SASEGT. J gave up 2 bases and V 1 base, and 7 bases lay outside the gene matches. The CDR3 here is CASSEDTTGITNEKLFF. CDR3 DNA sequence: TGTGCCAGCAGTGAAGACACGACAGGGATTACTAATGAAAAACTGTTTTTT.

This clonotype occurred many times. The chain joins TRBV4-1 to TRBJ1-1; 9 nucleotides align to TRBD1. This CDR3 contains 15 residues. Germline V gives CDR1 MGHRA, CDR2 YSYEKL. The V and J ends lost 4 bases and 8 bases, in that order; junction bases with no gene match: 11. The CDR3 nucleotides are TGCGCCAGCAGCCCACCCGGGACAGGGAGGCGCGAAGCTTTCTTT. Translating gives CASSPPGTGRREAFF.

This clonotype was detected ten times or more. The rearrangement uses TRBV5-6 and TRBJ2-7; possibly TRBD2 for D (5 bases). The CDR3 length is 15 residues. The V end was cut by 4 bases, the J end by 0 bases, with 14 bases between. Germline CDR1 SGHDT, CDR2 YYEEEE. The CDR3 sequence: CASSRRGFRSYEQYF. The CDR3 DNA follows: TGTGCCAGCAGCCGCCGGGGTTTCCGCTCCTACGAGCAGTACTTC.

This clonotype was seen ten or more times. This chain joins TRBV24-1 and TRBJ2-2; D is unresolved. V was clipped by 3 bases and J by 6 bases, with 13 bases between them. Germline V lookup: CDR1 KGHDR, CDR2 SFDVKD. There are 15 residues in the CDR3. The CDR3 reads CATSDRSTPPGELFF. CDR3 nucleotides: TGTGCCACCAGTGATCGCTCTACCCCCCCCGGGGAGCTGTTTTTT.

This clonotype was seen ten or more times. The chain recombines TRBV7-2 with TRBJ1-2; D not resolved. This CDR3 contains 11 residues. Germline V gene lookup returns CDR1 SGHTA and CDR2 FQGNSA. The V gene lost 10 bases and the J gene lost 1 base, with 7 bases spanning the gap. The CDR3: CAIGFNYGYTF. For the CDR3, the DNA is TGTGCCATCGGTTTTAACTATGGCTACACCTTC.

This clonotype was seen many times. The chain has TRBV20-1 and TRBJ2-5; the D is unclear. This CDR3 region has 11 residues. CDR1 DFQATT and CDR2 SNEGSKA come from the germline V gene (reference sequence). The CDR3 DNA follows: TGCAGCGGACGGTTCCAAGAGACCCAGTACTTC. This codes for CSGRFQETQYF.

This clonotype was picked up a small number of times. This chain joins TRBV4-1 and TRBJ2-5; 12 bases agree with TRBD1. The CDR3 loop spans 15 amino acids. CDR1 is MGHRA, CDR2 YSYEKL, per germline. The ends lost 1 base at V and 4 bases at J; junction bases unmatched: 1. In DNA form, the CDR3 reads TGCGCCAGCAGCCAAGGGGACAGGGGGCGAGAGACCCAGTACTTC. This translates into CASSQGDRGRETQYF.

This clonotype was picked up many times. V usage is TRBV12-3 or TRBV12-4 and J usage is TRBJ2-3, with D perhaps matching TRBD2 (5 bases). The CDR3 is 16 amino acids. The V end lost 1 base, the J end lost 4 bases, and 15 bases lay between the germline ends. CDR3 coding DNA: TGTGCCAGCAGTTTAGGATATGAAGGAGGATCAGATACGCAGTATTTT. Its protein product is CASSLGYEGGSDTQYF.

Remarks on this clonotype: Possible read error: a much larger clone is one base away. The genes are TRBV2 and TRBJ2-3, with 7 bases lining up with TRBD2. The CDR3 loop spans 15 amino acids. V trimming: 11 bases; J trimming: 3 bases; junction bases outside the gene matches: 14. Germline lookup yields CDR1 SNHLY and CDR2 FYNNEI. DNA of the CDR3: TGTGCCTGTCTTTCAGCGGGATACGGAACAGATACGCAGTATTTT. Amino acids: CACLSAGYGTDTQYF.